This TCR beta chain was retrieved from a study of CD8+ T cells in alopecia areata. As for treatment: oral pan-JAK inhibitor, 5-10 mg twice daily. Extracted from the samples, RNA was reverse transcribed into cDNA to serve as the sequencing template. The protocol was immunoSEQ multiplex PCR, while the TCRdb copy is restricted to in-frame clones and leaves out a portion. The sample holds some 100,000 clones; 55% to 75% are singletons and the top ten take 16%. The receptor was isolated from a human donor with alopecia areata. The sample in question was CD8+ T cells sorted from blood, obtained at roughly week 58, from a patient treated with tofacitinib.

The CDR3 DNA is TGTGCCTGGAGTGTTCGGACACGCGACACTGAAGCTTTCTTT. It translates to CAWSVRTRDTEAFF. V usage is TRBV30 and J usage is TRBJ1-1, with D possibly TRBD1 on 5 matching bases. Between the trimmed V and J ends, which lost 0 bases and 3 bases, there was a span of 11 bases. The CDR3 covers 14 residues. The germline CDR1 and CDR2 sequences are GTSNPN and SVGIG (reference sequence).